This passage covers 7 T cell receptor beta chains from one sample sequenced in a study of PD-1 blockade in classical Hodgkin lymphoma. This sample's time point: newly diagnosed, previously untreated cHL patient sample. The study purified CD4+ T cells from thawed PBMCs using magnetic negative selection. TCRdb's table, derived via immunoSEQ multiplex PCR, lists solely in-frame clones and lacks some. Of around 26,000 clones in the sample, about 90% were seen once. The sample taken for sequencing was CD4+ T cells from blood. The origin of the receptors is a human donor with classical Hodgkin lymphoma.

This chain links TRBV18 with TRBJ1-1; unclear D gene. The CDR3 consists of 13 residues. CDR1 is KGHSH and CDR2 is LQKENI in the germline V gene. V was cut by 3 bases and J by 3 bases, with 8 bases left in between. As DNA, the CDR3 is TGTGCCAGCTCACCGGTGGCAGACACTGAAGCTTTCTTT. Translated: CASSPVADTEAFF.

V usage is TRBV5-1 and J usage is TRBJ2-3; no reliable D call. This CDR3 contains 18 residues. CDR1 SGHRS and CDR2 YFSETQ come from the germline V gene. Trimming took off 4 bases at V and 2 bases at J, with 23 bases between the two ends. DNA of the CDR3: TGCGCCAGCAGCCAACAAAAAGCCGGGTACTTAGTCACAGATACGCAGTATTTT. This sequence encodes CASSQQKAGYLVTDTQYF. The full variable domain, completed using reference TRBV5-1 and TRBJ2-3, is KAGVTQTPRYLIKTRGQQVTLSCSPISGHRSVSWYQQTPGQGLQFLFEYFSETQRNKGNFPGRFSGRQFSNSRSEMNVSTLELGDSALYLCASSQQKAGYLVTDTQYFGPGTRLTVL.

The V gene is TRBV28, the J gene TRBJ1-1, with D tentatively TRBD1 (5 bases). Germline V gene data show CDR1 as MDHEN and CDR2 as SYDVKM. Trimming left V 3 bases short and J 0 bases short, with 14 bases between. This CDR3 region has 16 residues. The CDR3 DNA follows: TGTGCCAGCAGTTTGCACCTGGGGGTCCTGAACACTGAAGCTTTCTTT. It encodes CASSLHLGVLNTEAFF.

The chain employs TRBV5-1 and TRBJ2-5; unclear D gene. The CDR3 is 14 amino acids. Germline CDR1 reads SGHRS; CDR2 reads YFSETQ. Trimming stripped 4 bases from V and 1 base from J, with 11 bases between. The CDR3 region is CASSPRGPQETQYF. The CDR3 nucleotides are TGCGCCAGCAGCCCGCGTGGGCCCCAAGAGACCCAGTACTTC.

The chain combines TRBV6-5 with TRBJ2-2, with 9 bases identical to TRBD1. Per the germline V gene, CDR1 is MNHEY and CDR2 is SVGAGI. The V and J ends lost 6 bases and 7 bases, in that order; junction bases with no gene match: 6. This CDR3 comprises 14 residues. The CDR3 is CASRTTGGNGELFF. The CDR3 region has the DNA TGTGCCAGCAGAACGACAGGGGGGAACGGGGAGCTGTTTTTT.

The chain uses TRBV10-2 and TRBJ1-5, with no clear D. CDR1 and CDR2 (germline): WSHSY, SAAADI. The CDR3 is made up of 12 amino acids. The ends were cut back, 0 bases at V and 6 bases at J, with 3 bases in the middle. CDR3: CASSESGQPQHF. The CDR3 DNA follows: TGCGCCAGCAGTGAGTCGGGTCAGCCCCAGCATTTT.

The chain has TRBV6-6 and TRBJ1-2; perhaps TRBD1 as D (6 bases). CDR3 length: 12 amino acids. The germline V gene has CDR1 MNHNY and CDR2 SVGAGI (reference sequence). The germline V and J ends were trimmed by 10 bases and 2 bases, with 11 bases remaining between them. The CDR3 protein is CATSDRNYGYTF. The CDR3 region has the DNA TGTGCCACGTCCGACAGGAACTATGGCTACACCTTC.